This T cell receptor (beta chain) was sequenced for a study of blood T cell repertoires in COVID-19. Study details: Collection of acute and convalescent COVID-19 samples took place in the United States, Italy and Spain. Sources were T cells, B-cell-depleted T cells, or PBMCs; the material itself was cDNA or gDNA.

As handled by the study authors: Amplification of reference gene primers was used by the study to estimate nucleated cell counts. The data were produced by immunoSEQ multiplex PCR, yet TCRdb's version contains in-frame clones alone and is incomplete. V, J and clone size reflect that table, while D and trimming were determined from the DNA. Of 70,000 to 95,000 clones in the sample, roughly 80% were seen once. This CDR3 contains 15 residues. Germline lookup yields CDR1 LGHNA and CDR2 YNFKEQ. V lost 3 bases and J 4 bases, leaving 13 bases between the germline ends. This receptor was identified in a woman aged 55-69 years with acute or convalescent COVID-19. The V and J genes are TRBV4-2 and TRBJ1-5, with TRBD1 as a possible D gene (6 bases). Sample: peripheral blood. The CDR3 DNA is TGTGCCAGCAGCCAGGATACAGGGTGGAATCAGCCCCAGCATTTT. Amino acids: CASSQDTGWNQPQHF.